This TCR beta chain emerged from a study of blood T cell repertoires in COVID-19. Study summary: Collection of acute and convalescent COVID-19 samples took place in the United States, Italy and Spain. The cDNA or gDNA used as material had been derived from T cells, B-cell-depleted T cells, or PBMCs.

Trimming stripped 4 bases from V and 0 bases from J, with 10 bases between. This CDR3 has 14 amino acids. The germline V gene encodes CDR1 SGHRS and CDR2 YFSETQ. In the original workflow: Cell counts per sample came from amplifying reference gene primers. Profiling relied on immunoSEQ multiplex PCR, and the TCRdb table lists in-frame clones only, not all of them. V, J and clone size reflect that table, while D and trimming were determined from the DNA. Of some 260,000 clones in the sample, approximately 86% are singletons; the top ten hold roughly 6%. Assignment of participants to cohorts was predicated upon participant-reported clinical history.

Sequenced input: PBMCs or T cells enriched from blood (not recorded which). The receptor's source is a woman under 40 with acute COVID-19. The rearrangement links TRBV5-1 to TRBJ1-1; no firm D call. The CDR3 bases are TGCGCCAGCAGCCCGAGGGCTGTGAACACTGAAGCTTTCTTT. The encoded protein is CASSPRAVNTEAFF.